Listed below are T cell receptor beta chains from one sample, sequenced in a study of CD8 T cells in ankylosing spondylitis. TCRdb redid the calling of the 5' RACE reads with MiXCR, one entry per CDR3 protein. In the table there are fewer than 750,000 distinct CDR3 sequences, 15% to 20% of which are singletons. The specimen was blood, either unsorted or a sorted T cell fraction (not recorded which). The origin of the receptors is a male donor with ankylosing spondylitis. Each CDR3 is given with its conserved first and last residue. A D gene is named only where the DNA matches it firmly. Size values are once, few and many counts, or a class for expanded clones, and some rows have none.

TRBJ2-3 - TRBV27 TRBD2 CASSGLAGGLDTQYF TGTGCCAGCAGCGGACTAGCGGGGGGTTTAGATACGCAGTATTTT
TRBJ2-1 few TRBV13 TRBD2 CASSSISGRAVNEQFF TGTGCCAGCAGCTCAATTAGCGGGAGGGCCGTCAATGAGCAGTTCTTC
TRBJ2-3 few TRBV12-3/TRBV12-4 - CASSSQAAVSTDTQYF TGTGCCAGCAGCTCCCAGGCGGCAGTTAGCACAGATACGCAGTATTTT
TRBJ1-4 - TRBV7-2 - CASALRVVEKLSF TGTGCCAGCGCACTGCGGGTCGTCGAAAAACTGTCTTTT
TRBJ2-7 - TRBV7-9 - CASSSGPKGYEQYF TGTGCCAGCAGCTCGGGGCCAAAAGGCTACGAGCAGTACTTC
TRBJ2-3 - TRBV5-1 TRBD2 CASSAPSGESTDTQYF TGCGCCAGCAGCGCCCCTAGCGGGGAAAGCACAGATACGCAGTATTTT
TRBJ2-1 - TRBV12-3/TRBV12-4 - CASTIFLTYNEQFF TGTGCCAGCACCATTTTTCTAACCTACAATGAGCAGTTCTTC
TRBJ2-1 few TRBV12-3/TRBV12-4 - CASSLSSKNEQFF TGTGCCAGCAGTTTGAGTAGTAAGAATGAGCAGTTCTTC
TRBJ2-1 few TRBV7-2 TRBD2 CATSGGRNEQFF TGTGCCACGAGCGGGGGAAGGAATGAGCAGTTCTTC
TRBJ1-3 few TRBV6-5 - CASSYRRESGNTIYF TGTGCCAGCAGTTATAGGAGGGAGTCTGGAAACACCATATATTTT
TRBJ2-2 - TRBV19 - CASARRGTGELFF TGTGCCAGTGCGAGAAGGGGCACCGGGGAGCTGTTTTTT